These 3 T cell receptor beta chains came from one sample sequenced in a study of T cells after yellow fever vaccination. A single record per CDR3 protein comes from TCRdb applying MiXCR to the 5' RACE reads. The data contain about 240,000 distinct CDR3 sequences, about 3.5% of them singletons. The input for sequencing was PBMCs, taken 15 days after the yellow fever booster vaccination. The receptors shown here come from a man in his late teens or twenties who received the YFV17D yellow fever vaccine.

In its sample, this clonotype was seen many times. The chain links TRBV20-1 to TRBJ2-7; no definite D call. This CDR3 spans 12 amino acids. V was cut by 8 bases and J by 2 bases, with 13 bases left in between. The germline gives CDR1 DFQATT, CDR2 SNEGSKA (reference sequence). This chain's CDR3 is CSPWADAYEQYF. The CDR3 DNA is TGCAGTCCATGGGCCGACGCCTACGAGCAGTACTTC.

This clonotype was seen ten or more times. The V gene is TRBV7-2, the J gene TRBJ2-1; 7 bases are shared with TRBD1. Germline CDR1 and CDR2: SGHTA and FQGNSA. With V trimmed by 5 bases and J by 2 bases, 3 bases remained unmatched. CDR3 length: 14 residues. The CDR3 reads CASSPDRAYNEQFF. The DNA of the CDR3 is TGTGCCAGCAGCCCAGACAGGGCCTACAATGAGCAGTTCTTC. Filled out from reference TRBV7-2 and TRBJ2-1, the complete variable domain reads GAGVSQSPSNKVTEKGKDVELRCDPISGHTALYWYRQSLGQGLEFLIYFQGNSAPDKSGLPSDRFSAERTGGSVSTLTIQRTQQEDSAVYLCASSPDRAYNEQFFGPGTRLTVL.

This clonotype occurred many times. The chain couples TRBV20-1 to TRBJ2-7, with 9 bases identical to TRBD2. The germline gives CDR1 DFQATT, CDR2 SNEGSKA (reference sequence). CDR3 length equals 14 residues. The V segment lost 1 base and the J segment 3 bases; nucleotides outside the gene matches: 4. The CDR3 reads CSARAPSGVYEQYF. The DNA of the CDR3 is TGCAGTGCTAGAGCCCCTAGCGGGGTCTACGAGCAGTACTTC.